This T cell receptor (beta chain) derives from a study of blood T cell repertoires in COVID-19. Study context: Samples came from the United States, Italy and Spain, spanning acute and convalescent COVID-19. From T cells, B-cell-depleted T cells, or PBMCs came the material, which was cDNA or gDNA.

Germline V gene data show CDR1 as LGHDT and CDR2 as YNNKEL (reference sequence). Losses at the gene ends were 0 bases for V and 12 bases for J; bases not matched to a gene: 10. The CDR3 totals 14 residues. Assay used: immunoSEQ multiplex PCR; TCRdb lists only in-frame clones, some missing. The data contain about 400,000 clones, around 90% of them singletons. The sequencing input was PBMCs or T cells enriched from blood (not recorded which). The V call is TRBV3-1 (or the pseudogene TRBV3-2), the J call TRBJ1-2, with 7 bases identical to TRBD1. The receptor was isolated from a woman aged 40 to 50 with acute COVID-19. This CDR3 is CASSQEWDSPSNTF. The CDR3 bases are TGTGCCAGCAGCCAAGAATGGGACAGCCCATCAAACACCTTC.